What follows is one TCR beta chain and its context. This CDR3 has 14 residues. Between the trimmed V and J ends, which lost 2 bases and 6 bases, there was a span of 15 bases. The germline V gene encodes CDR1 SGHRS and CDR2 YFSETQ. This entry comes from a study of blood T cell repertoires in COVID-19. Study as a whole: Collection of acute and convalescent COVID-19 samples took place in the United States, Italy and Spain.

In the source study's methods: Nucleated cell counts were estimated from reference gene primer amplification. Here immunoSEQ multiplex PCR was the method, and the copy in TCRdb shows in-frame clones only, minus some. Clone size and the V and J calls come from that table; the DNA yielded D and trimming. The repertoire holds around 25,000 clones, with about 89% as singletons. The material sequenced was peripheral blood. The TCR comes from a man aged 70-80 years with acute or convalescent COVID-19. This rearrangement joins TRBV5-1 to TRBJ2-7, with D maybe TRBD2 (5 bases). The CDR3 sequence: CASSFEGILSEQYF. CDR3 nucleotides: TGCGCCAGCAGCTTCGAGGGAATCTTAAGCGAGCAGTACTTC.